The present T cell receptor (beta chain) was sequenced within a study of response to subunit inactivated influenza vaccine. Study conclusions and caveats: That few new T cells are recruited by each seasonal influenza vaccination was the authors' suggestion.

TCRdb ran MiXCR on the RT-PCR reads and lists one entry per CDR3 protein. This sample has hundreds of thousands of distinct CDR3 sequences, with about 14% found just once. V shed 4 bases and J 0 bases; nucleotides not matched to a gene: 6. This CDR3 has 16 residues. Germline CDR1 and CDR2: SGHRS and YFSETQ. This clonotype has just a few counts. Its antigen is not identified. The source of this sequence is a man between 45 and 60 years old who received an inactivated influenza vaccine. The chain links TRBV5-1 to TRBJ2-7; 11 bases align to TRBD2. Sample: PBMCs from blood, taken roughly 2 weeks before vaccination. The CDR3 spells CASSAQLAGASYEQYF. The CDR3 DNA reads TGCGCCAGCAGCGCCCAACTAGCGGGGGCCTCCTACGAGCAGTACTTC.